The clone carrying this TCR beta chain was seen more than once but under ten times. No antigen is known for it. This record belongs to a study of blood T cells in healthy people across ages. Per sample, no less than 5 micrograms of total RNA were extracted. Whole-study findings and limits: Percentage of naive T cells showed a strong correlation with TCR beta diversity. Unsorted PBMCs prevented conclusive naive versus antigen-experienced comparison. Expanded clonotype shifts may have been confounded, as the donors had an unknown CMV status.

A second PCR of 7 to 11 cycles used a sample-barcoded 5' primer and a J-beta primer mix. MiXCR, applied by TCRdb to the 5' RACE reads, yields one record per CDR3 protein. The data show 1,100,000 or so distinct CDR3 sequences, under 45% seen once. There are 13 residues in the CDR3. Germline CDR1 and CDR2: MNHNS and SASEGT. Source material: blood. The genes are TRBV6-1 and TRBJ2-4; 7 bases agree with TRBD2. The J call may be incorrect, as the DNA end agrees better with TRBJ2-7. The source is a woman aged 55-69 years in good health. The CDR3 DNA sequence: TGTGCCAGCCAAATAGCGGGCAGCTACGAGCAGTACTTC. Amino acids: CASQIAGSYEQYF.